This T cell receptor (beta chain) was found in a study of CD8 T cells in Susac syndrome. CDR1 MNHEY and CDR2 SMNVEV come from the germline V gene (reference sequence). The CDR3 sequence is 12 residues long. V was trimmed by 4 bases and J by 7 bases, leaving 10 bases between them. The authors reverse transcribed roughly 0.5 to 1 ug RNA with random hexamers. TCRdb recomputed calls from the immunoSEQ multiplex PCR reads with MiXCR, one row per CDR3 protein. The sample lists 110,000 to 150,000 distinct CDR3 sequences; 85% to 95% were seen once. Controls were healthy donors (matched for age and sex). The rearrangement joins TRBV27 to TRBJ1-1; D is unresolved. The sequencing sample was made of CD8+ T cells from PBMCs. This receptor was identified in a human donor in good health. This CDR3 is CASSSGQLEAFF. CDR3 sequence (DNA): TGTGCCAGCAGTTCGGGCCAGCTTGAAGCTTTCTTT.